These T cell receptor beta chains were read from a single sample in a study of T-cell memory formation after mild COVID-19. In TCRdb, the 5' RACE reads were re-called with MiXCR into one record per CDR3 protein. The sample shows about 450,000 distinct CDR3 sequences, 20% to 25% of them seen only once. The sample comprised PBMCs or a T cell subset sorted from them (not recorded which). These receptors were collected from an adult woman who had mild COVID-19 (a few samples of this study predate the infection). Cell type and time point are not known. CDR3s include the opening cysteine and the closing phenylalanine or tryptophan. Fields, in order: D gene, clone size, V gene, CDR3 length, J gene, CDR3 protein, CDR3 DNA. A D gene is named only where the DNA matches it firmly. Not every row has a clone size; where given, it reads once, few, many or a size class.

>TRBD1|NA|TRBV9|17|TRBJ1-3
CASSAPRTGGSGNTIYF
TGTGCCAGCAGCGCCCCAAGGACAGGGGGCTCTGGAAACACCATATATTTT
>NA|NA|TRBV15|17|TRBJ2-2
CATSRAPLRSNTGELFF
TGTGCCACCAGCAGAGCACCCCTCCGATCAAACACCGGGGAGCTGTTTTTT
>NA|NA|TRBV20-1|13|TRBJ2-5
CSASPIGLQTQYF
TGCAGTGCTAGCCCCATCGGCCTCCAGACCCAGTACTTC
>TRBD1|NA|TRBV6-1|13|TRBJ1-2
CASTKDRPRGYTF
TGTGCCAGCACCAAGGACAGGCCCCGAGGCTACACCTTC
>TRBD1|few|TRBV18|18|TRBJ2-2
CASSPKSGTGALAGELFF
TGTGCCAGCTCACCGAAGTCCGGGACAGGGGCCTTAGCCGGGGAGCTGTTTTTT
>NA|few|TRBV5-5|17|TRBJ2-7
CASSLASGGALSYEQYF
TGTGCCAGCAGCTTGGCCTCTGGGGGGGCCCTCTCCTACGAGCAGTACTTC
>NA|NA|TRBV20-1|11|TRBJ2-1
CSALAINEQFF
TGCAGTGCTCTAGCGATCAATGAGCAGTTCTTC
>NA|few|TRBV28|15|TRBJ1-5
CASSPRLGPHQPQHF
TGTGCCAGCAGCCCCCGGCTCGGGCCCCATCAGCCCCAGCATTTT
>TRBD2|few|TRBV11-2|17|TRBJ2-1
CASSLVGGGRTVGEQFF
TGTGCCAGCAGCTTAGTCGGGGGGGGCAGAACTGTTGGTGAGCAGTTCTTC
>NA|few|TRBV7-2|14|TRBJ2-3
CASSFWADEGTQYF
TGTGCCAGCAGCTTTTGGGCTGATGAGGGTACGCAGTATTTT
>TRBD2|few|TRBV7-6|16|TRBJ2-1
CASSHVGLAGSNEQFF
TGTGCCAGCAGCCATGTAGGGCTAGCGGGTAGCAATGAGCAGTTCTTC
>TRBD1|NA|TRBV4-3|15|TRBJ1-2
CASSQGQGAYYGYTF
TGCGCCAGCAGCCAAGGACAGGGGGCGTACTATGGCTACACCTTC
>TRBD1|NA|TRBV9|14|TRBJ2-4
CASSGGTGNNIQYF
TGTGCCAGCAGCGGCGGGACAGGGAATAACATTCAGTACTTC
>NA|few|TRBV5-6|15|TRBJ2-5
CASSLSLAFKETQYF
TGTGCCAGCAGCTTGAGTCTAGCCTTCAAAGAGACCCAGTACTTC
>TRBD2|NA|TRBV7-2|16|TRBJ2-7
CASSPFGGRARNEQYF
TGTGCCAGCAGCCCGTTCGGGGGGAGGGCCCGTAACGAGCAGTACTTC
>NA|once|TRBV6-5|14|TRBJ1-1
CASSYSQTNTEAFF
TGTGCCAGCAGTTACAGTCAGACGAACACTGAAGCTTTCTTT
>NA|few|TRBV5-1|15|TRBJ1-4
CASSDAGDRMEKLFF
TGCGCCAGCAGCGACGCAGGGGATCGTATGGAAAAACTGTTTTTT
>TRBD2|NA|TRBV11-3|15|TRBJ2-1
CASSQLAGGPNEQFF
TGTGCCAGCAGTCAACTAGCGGGAGGGCCCAATGAGCAGTTCTTC
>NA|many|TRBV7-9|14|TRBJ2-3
CASSLMQHTDTQYF
TGTGCCAGCAGCTTAATGCAGCACACAGATACGCAGTATTTT
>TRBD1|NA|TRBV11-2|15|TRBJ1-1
CASSPFTGVNTEAFF
TGTGCCAGCAGCCCCTTCACAGGGGTGAACACTGAAGCTTTCTTT
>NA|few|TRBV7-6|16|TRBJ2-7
CASSLAAETSALEQYF
TGTGCCAGCAGCTTAGCGGCAGAGACCTCCGCATTGGAGCAGTACTTC
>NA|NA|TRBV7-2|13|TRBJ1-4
CASSQSLTEKLFF
TGTGCCAGCAGCCAATCGCTGACGGAAAAACTGTTTTTT
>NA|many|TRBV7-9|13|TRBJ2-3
CASSPQNTDTQYF
TGTGCCAGCAGCCCCCAGAACACAGATACGCAGTATTTT
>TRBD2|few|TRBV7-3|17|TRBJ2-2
CASSLVRAGGLTGELFF
TGTGCCAGCAGCTTAGTCCGAGCGGGAGGGCTCACCGGGGAGCTGTTTTTT
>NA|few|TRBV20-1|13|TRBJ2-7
CSAKADKGGEQYF
TGCAGTGCCAAAGCAGACAAAGGGGGCGAGCAGTACTTC
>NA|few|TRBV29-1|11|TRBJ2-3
CSVPFPDTQYF
TGCAGCGTTCCTTTCCCGGATACGCAGTATTTT
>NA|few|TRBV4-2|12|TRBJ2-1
CASSHLEREQFF
TGTGCCAGCAGCCACCTGGAGAGGGAGCAGTTCTTC
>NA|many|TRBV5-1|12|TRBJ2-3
CASSGSTDTQYF
TGTGCCTCCTCGGGGAGCACAGATACGCAGTATTTT
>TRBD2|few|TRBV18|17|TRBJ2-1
CASSRSMSGVLYNEQFF
TGTGCCAGCTCACGATCAATGAGCGGGGTCTTATACAATGAGCAGTTCTTC
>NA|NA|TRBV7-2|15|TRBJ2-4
CASSLIVIAKNIQYF
TGTGCCAGCAGCTTAATCGTCATCGCCAAAAACATTCAGTACTTC
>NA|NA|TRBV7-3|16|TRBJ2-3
CASSLMFRQSTDTQYF
TGTGCCAGCAGCTTAATGTTCCGACAGAGCACAGATACGCAGTATTTT
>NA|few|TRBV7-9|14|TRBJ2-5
CASSFWTVEETQYF
TGTGCCAGCAGCTTTTGGACGGTGGAAGAGACCCAGTACTTC
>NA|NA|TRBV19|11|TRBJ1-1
CASSIPSEAFF
TGTGCCAGTAGTATTCCGAGTGAAGCTTTCTTT
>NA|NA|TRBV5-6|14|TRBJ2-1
CASSAGLFHNEQFF
TGTGCCAGCAGCGCTGGACTATTTCACAATGAGCAGTTCTTC
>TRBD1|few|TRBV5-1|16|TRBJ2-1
CASSLRPTGSGNEQFF
TGCGCCAGCAGCCTACGCCCGACAGGGTCCGGGAATGAGCAGTTCTTC
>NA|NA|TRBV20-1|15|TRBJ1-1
CSARVPGQENTEAFF
TGCAGTGCTAGAGTTCCAGGACAAGAGAACACTGAAGCTTTCTTT
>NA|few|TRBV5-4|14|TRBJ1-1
CASSLAARDTEAFF
TGTGCCAGCAGCTTGGCCGCGAGGGATACTGAAGCTTTCTTT
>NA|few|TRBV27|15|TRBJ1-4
CASRVAGWMDEKLFF
TGTGCCAGCAGGGTGGCAGGGTGGATGGATGAAAAACTGTTTTTT
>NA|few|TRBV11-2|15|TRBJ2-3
CASSLRPGPGDTQYF
TGTGCCAGCAGCTTACGGCCCGGGCCGGGAGATACGCAGTATTTT
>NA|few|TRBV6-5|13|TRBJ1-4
CASKEGANEKLFF
TGTGCCAGCAAGGAGGGAGCTAATGAAAAACTGTTTTTT
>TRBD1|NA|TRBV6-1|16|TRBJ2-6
CASTKGGQSGANVLTF
TGTGCCAGCACGAAAGGGGGCCAATCTGGGGCCAACGTCCTGACTTTC
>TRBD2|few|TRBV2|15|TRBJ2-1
CASRQGRGAYNEQFF
TGTGCCAGCAGGCAAGGGCGGGGGGCCTACAATGAGCAGTTCTTC
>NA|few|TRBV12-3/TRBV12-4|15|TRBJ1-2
CASSFKRGVSYGYTF
TGTGCCAGCAGTTTCAAGAGGGGCGTTAGCTATGGCTACACCTTC
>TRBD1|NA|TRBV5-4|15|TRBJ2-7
CASSIGQGAFYEQYF
TGTGCCAGCAGCATCGGACAGGGGGCGTTCTACGAGCAGTACTTC
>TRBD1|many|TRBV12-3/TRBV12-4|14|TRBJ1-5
CASSSGQGDQPQHF
TGTGCCAGCAGTTCCGGACAGGGGGATCAGCCCCAGCATTTT
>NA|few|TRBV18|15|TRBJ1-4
CASSPQSLPGEKLFF
TGTGCCAGCTCACCACAATCGCTGCCTGGCGAAAAACTGTTTTTT
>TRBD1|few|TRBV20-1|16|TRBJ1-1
CSASPIDRGDGTEAFF
TGCAGTGCGTCTCCGATTGACAGGGGGGACGGCACTGAAGCTTTCTTT
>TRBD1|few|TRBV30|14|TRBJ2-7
CAWRPGQLSYEQYF
TGTGCCTGGAGGCCGGGACAGCTCTCCTACGAGCAGTACTTC
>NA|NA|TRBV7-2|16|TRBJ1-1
CASSMIRPSGNSEAFF
TGTGCCAGCAGCATGATTCGACCTAGCGGGAACTCTGAAGCTTTCTTT
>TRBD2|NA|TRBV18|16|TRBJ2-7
CASSPPSGGGNYEQYF
TGTGCCAGCTCACCTCCTTCTGGGGGGGGGAACTACGAGCAGTACTTC
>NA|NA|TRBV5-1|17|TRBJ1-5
CASSLEVGHVSNQPQHF
TGCGCCAGCAGCTTGGAAGTGGGGCATGTGAGCAATCAGCCCCAGCATTTT
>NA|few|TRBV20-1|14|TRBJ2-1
CSASGSGVKNEQFF
TGCAGTGCTAGTGGAAGCGGAGTAAAGAATGAGCAGTTCTTC
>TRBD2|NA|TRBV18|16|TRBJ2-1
CASSSETGGRDNEQFF
TGTGCCAGCTCAAGCGAAACGGGAGGGCGAGATAATGAGCAGTTCTTC
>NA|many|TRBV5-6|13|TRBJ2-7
CASSLVASYEQYF
TGTGCCAGCAGCTTGGTGGCTTCCTACGAGCAGTACTTC
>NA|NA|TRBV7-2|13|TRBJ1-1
CASSPYSRTEAFF
TGTGCCAGCAGCCCATACTCACGCACTGAAGCTTTCTTT
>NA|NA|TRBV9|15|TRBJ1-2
CASSSGTSLDYGYTF
TGTGCCAGCAGCTCCGGGACATCCTTGGACTATGGCTACACCTTC
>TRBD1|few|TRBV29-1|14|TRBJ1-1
CSVEAQGAGTEAFF
TGCAGCGTCGAAGCCCAGGGGGCGGGCACTGAAGCTTTCTTT
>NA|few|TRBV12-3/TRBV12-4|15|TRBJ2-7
CAILSRELESYEQYF
TGTGCCATTCTCTCCCGGGAGTTGGAGTCCTACGAGCAGTACTTC